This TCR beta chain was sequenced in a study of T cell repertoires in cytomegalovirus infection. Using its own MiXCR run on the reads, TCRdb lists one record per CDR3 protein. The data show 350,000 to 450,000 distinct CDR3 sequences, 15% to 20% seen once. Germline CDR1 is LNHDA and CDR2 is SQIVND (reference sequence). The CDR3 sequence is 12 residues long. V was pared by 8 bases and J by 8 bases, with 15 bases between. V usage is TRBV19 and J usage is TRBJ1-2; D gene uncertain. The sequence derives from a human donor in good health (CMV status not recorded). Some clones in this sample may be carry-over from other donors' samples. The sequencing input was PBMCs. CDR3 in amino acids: CASHRRGGGYTF. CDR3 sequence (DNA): TGTGCCAGTCATAGGAGAGGAGGAGGCTACACCTTC. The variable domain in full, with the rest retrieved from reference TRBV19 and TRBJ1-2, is DGGITQSPKYLFRKEGQNVTLSCEQNLNHDAMYWYRQDPGQGLRLIYYSQIVNDFQKGDIAEGYSVSREKKESFPLTVTSAQKNPTAFYLCASHRRGGGYTFGSGTRLTVV.